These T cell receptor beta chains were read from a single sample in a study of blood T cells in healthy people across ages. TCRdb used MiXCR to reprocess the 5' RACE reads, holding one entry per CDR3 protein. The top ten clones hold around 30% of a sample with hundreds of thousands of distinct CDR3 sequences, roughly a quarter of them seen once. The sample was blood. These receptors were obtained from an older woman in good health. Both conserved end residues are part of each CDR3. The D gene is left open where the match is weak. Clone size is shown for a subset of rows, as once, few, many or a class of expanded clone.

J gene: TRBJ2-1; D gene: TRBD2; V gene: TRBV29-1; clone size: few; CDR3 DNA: TGCAGCGTTGCCAGCGGGAGGGCCAATGAGCAGTTCTTC; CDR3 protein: CSVASGRANEQFF
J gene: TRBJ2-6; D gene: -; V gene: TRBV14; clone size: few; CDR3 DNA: TGTGCCAGCAGCCCCGTGGGGGCTGGGGCCAACGTCCTGACTTTC; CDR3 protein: CASSPVGAGANVLTF
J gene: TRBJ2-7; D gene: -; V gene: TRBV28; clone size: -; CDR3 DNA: TGTGCCAGCAGTTTATTTCCCGGGGGCGTTAGGTACGAGCAGTACTTC; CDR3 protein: CASSLFPGGVRYEQYF
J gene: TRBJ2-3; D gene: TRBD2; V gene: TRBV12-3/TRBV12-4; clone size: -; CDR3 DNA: TGTGCCAGCAGTAGCGGGAGGGTGGGGAGAAGTACGCAGTATTTT; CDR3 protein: CASSSGRVGRSTQYF
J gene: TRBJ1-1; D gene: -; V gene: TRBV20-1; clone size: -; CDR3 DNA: TGCAGTGCTGAGATGAGCACTGAAGCTTTCTTT; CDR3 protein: CSAEMSTEAFF
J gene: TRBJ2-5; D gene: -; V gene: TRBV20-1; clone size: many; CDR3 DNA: TGCAGTGCTAGTTCCGCTAGCAGGTGGGAGACCCAGTACTTC; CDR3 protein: CSASSASRWETQYF
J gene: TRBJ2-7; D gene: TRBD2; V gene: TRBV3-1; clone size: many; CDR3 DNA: TGTGCCAGCAGCCCCTCCCTGACTAGCGGGTTGGGGGAGCAGTACTTC; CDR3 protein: CASSPSLTSGLGEQYF
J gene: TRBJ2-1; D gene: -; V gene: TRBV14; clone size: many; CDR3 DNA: TGTGCCAGCAGCCAGCAGACAGGTTTATCCTCCTACAATGAGCAGTTCTTC; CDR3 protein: CASSQQTGLSSYNEQFF
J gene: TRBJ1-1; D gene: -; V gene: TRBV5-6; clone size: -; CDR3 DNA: TGTGCCAGCAGCTTGGGTGTCAGGTTGAACACTGAAGCTTTCTTT; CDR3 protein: CASSLGVRLNTEAFF
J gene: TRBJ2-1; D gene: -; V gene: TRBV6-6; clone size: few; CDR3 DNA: TGTGCCAGCAGTCCGAAGAAGGGGTACAATGAGCAGTTCTTC; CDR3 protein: CASSPKKGYNEQFF
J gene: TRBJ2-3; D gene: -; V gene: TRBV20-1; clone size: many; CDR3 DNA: TGCAGTGCTAGAGATGGGGGGAGAGGGGATACGCAGTATTTT; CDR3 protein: CSARDGGRGDTQYF
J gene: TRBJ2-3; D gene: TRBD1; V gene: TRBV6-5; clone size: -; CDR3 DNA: TGTGCCAGCAGACGACAGGGGTTCACAGATACGCAGTATTTT; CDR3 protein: CASRRQGFTDTQYF
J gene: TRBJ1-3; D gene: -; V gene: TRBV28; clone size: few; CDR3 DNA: TGTGCCAGCAGTTTAGACATATATTTT; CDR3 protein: CASSLDIYF
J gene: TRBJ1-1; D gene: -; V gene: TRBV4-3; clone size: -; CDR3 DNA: TGCGCCAGCAGCCGAGGGGAAGGGGTTCCTGAAGCTTTCTTT; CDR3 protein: CASSRGEGVPEAFF
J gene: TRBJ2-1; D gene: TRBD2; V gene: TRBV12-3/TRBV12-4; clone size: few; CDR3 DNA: TGTGCCAGCAGTTTCTCAGCGGGGTACAATGAGCAGTTCTTC; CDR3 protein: CASSFSAGYNEQFF
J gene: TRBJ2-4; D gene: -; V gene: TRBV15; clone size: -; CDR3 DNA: TGTGCCACCAGCAGGGGACCAGGGTTAAACGGAAACATTCAGTACTTC; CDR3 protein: CATSRGPGLNGNIQYF
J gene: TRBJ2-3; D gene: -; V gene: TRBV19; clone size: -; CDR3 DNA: TGTGCCAGTAGTATAGCAGCGGTAGATACGCAGTATTTT; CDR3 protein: CASSIAAVDTQYF
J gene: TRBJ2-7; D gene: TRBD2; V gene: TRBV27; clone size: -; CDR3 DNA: TGTGCCAGTTCAAGGGCTAGCGGTTACGAGCAGTACTTC; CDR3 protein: CASSRASGYEQYF
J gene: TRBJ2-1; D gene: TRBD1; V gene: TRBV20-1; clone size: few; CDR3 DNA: TGCAGTGCGACCGGGACAGGGCATCTTGGTGAGCAGTTCTTC; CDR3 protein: CSATGTGHLGEQFF
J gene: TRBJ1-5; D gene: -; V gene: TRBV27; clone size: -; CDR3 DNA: TGTGCCAGCAGTTCGGACTGGGAGCAGCCCCAGCATTTT; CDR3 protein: CASSSDWEQPQHF
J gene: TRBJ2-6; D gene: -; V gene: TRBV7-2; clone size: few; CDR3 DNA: TGTGCCAGCAGCTTAGCGTCGGCTCCTGGGGCCAACGTCCTGACTTTC; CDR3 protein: CASSLASAPGANVLTF
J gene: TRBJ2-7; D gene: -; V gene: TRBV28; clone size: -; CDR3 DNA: TGTGCCAGCAGTTTAGGGACACCCTACGAGCAGTACTTC; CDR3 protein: CASSLGTPYEQYF
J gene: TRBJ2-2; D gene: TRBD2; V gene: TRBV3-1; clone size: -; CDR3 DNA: TGTGCCAGCAGCCGACGCGGGAGCGGGAGCGGCACCGGGGAGCTGTTTTTT; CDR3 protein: CASSRRGSGSGTGELFF
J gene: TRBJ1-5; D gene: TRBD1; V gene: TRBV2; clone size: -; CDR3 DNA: TGTGCCAGCGGCGACAGGGAGATCCAGCCCCAGCATTTT; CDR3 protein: CASGDREIQPQHF
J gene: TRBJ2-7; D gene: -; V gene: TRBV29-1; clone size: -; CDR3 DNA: TGCAGCGCGAGGACGGAATACGAGCAGTACTTC; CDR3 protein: CSARTEYEQYF
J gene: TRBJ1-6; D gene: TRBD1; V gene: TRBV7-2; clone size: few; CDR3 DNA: TGTGCCAGCAGCTTAGAACAGGGGGATTCACCCCTCCACTTT; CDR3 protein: CASSLEQGDSPLHF
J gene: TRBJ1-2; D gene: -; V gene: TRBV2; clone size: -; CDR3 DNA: TGTGCCAGCAGTGGAAATCCAGCAACTAACTATGACTACACCTTC; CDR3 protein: CASSGNPATNYDYTF
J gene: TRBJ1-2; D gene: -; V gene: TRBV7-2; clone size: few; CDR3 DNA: TGTGCCAGCAGCCCGGCCCGAGAGCCGGGCTATGGCTACACCTTC; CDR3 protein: CASSPAREPGYGYTF
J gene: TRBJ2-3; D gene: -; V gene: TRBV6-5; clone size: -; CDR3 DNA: TGTGCCAGCAGTTACCGGTTGGACAGTAGCACAGATACGCAGTATTTT; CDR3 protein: CASSYRLDSSTDTQYF
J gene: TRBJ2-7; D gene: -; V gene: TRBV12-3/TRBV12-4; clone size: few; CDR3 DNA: TGTGCCAGCAGTTACGGGCGGGGTGGGTCCTACGAGCAGTACTTC; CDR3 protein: CASSYGRGGSYEQYF
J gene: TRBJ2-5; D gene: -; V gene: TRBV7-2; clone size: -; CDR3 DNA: TGTGCCAGCAGCGCCCCCTCCCCGGGCAAAGAGACCCAGTACTTC; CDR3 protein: CASSAPSPGKETQYF
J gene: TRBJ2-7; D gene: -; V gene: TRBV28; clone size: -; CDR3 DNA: TGTGCCAGCAGGGGCGAGAGTAGGGGCAGATTCGAGCAGTACTTC; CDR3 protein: CASRGESRGRFEQYF
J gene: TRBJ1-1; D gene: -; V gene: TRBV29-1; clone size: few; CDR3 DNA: TGCAGCGTTGGGGAGGCACCCCTCGGGACTGAAGCTTTCTTT; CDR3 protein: CSVGEAPLGTEAFF
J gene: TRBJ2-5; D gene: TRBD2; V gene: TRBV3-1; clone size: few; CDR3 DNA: TGTGCCAGCAGCCTCCTCCCCGGGACTAGCCAAGAGACCCAGTACTTC; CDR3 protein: CASSLLPGTSQETQYF
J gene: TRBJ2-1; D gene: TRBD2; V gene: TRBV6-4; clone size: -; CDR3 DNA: TGTGCCAGCAGAATTCCGGGACTAGGGCCCAATGAGCAGTTCTTC; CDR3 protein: CASRIPGLGPNEQFF
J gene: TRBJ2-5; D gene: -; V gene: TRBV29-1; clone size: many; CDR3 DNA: TGCAGCGCCGGCTCAGAGACCCAGTACTTC; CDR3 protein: CSAGSETQYF
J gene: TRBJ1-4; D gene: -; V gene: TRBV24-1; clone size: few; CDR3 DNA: TGTGCCACCAGTGATCCCTCCGGGCCGGAAAAACTGTTTTTT; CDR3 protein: CATSDPSGPEKLFF
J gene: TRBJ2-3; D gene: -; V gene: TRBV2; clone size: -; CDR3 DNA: TGTGCCAGCGGCCTAGCGACAGATACGCAGTATTTT; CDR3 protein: CASGLATDTQYF
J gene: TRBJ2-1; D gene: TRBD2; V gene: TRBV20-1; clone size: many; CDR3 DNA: TGCAGTGCTAGGGACTATCTAGCGGGAGTCCGCAATGAGCAGTTCTTC; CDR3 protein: CSARDYLAGVRNEQFF
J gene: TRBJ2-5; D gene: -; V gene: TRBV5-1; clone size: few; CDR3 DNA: TGCGCCAGCAGGCCCCGTCCGACCACGGCATCAGAGACCCAGTACTTC; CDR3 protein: CASRPRPTTASETQYF
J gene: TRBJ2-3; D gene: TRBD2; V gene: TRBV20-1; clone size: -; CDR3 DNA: TGCAGTGCTACCTGGACTAGCGGGAGCACAGATACGCAGTATTTT; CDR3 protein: CSATWTSGSTDTQYF
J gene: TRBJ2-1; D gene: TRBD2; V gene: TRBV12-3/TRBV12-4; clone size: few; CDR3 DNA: TGTGCCAGCAGTTTTGAGGGGACTAGCGGGAGACGGATAGGCTCCTACAATGAGCAGTTCTTC; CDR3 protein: CASSFEGTSGRRIGSYNEQFF
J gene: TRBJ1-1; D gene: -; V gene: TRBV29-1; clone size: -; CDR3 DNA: TGCAGCGGGGGGACCGCCCGGAGAGGGTCTGAAGCTTTCTTT; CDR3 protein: CSGGTARRGSEAFF
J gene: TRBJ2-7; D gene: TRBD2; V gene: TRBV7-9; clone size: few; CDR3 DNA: TGTGCCAGCGGCAGGCCCCCGGGGGGGCGCGAGCAGTACTTC; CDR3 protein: CASGRPPGGREQYF
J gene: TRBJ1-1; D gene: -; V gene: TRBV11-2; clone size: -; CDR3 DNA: TGTGCCAGCAGCTCGGACTGGAACACTGAAGCTTTCTTT; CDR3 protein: CASSSDWNTEAFF
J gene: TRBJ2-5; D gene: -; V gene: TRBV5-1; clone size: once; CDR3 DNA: TGCGCCAGCAGCTTGGAGTGGCAGGAGAAGTACTTC; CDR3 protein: CASSLEWQEKYF
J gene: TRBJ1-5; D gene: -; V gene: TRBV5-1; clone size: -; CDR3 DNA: TGCGCCAGCAGCTTAGACATTGATCAGCCCCAGCATTTT; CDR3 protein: CASSLDIDQPQHF
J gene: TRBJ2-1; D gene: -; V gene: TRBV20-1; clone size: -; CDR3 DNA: TGCAGTGCGCCCGGGGGATCATGGAACAATGAGCAGTTCTTC; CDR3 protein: CSAPGGSWNNEQFF
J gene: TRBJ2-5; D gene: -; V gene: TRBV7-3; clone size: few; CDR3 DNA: TGTGCCAGCAGCCCCTACCTCGGGGAGACCCAGTACTTC; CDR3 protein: CASSPYLGETQYF
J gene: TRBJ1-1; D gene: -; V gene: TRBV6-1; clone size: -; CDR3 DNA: TGTGCCAGCAGTCAAGCGGGGGAGGGGAACACTGAAGCTTTCTTT; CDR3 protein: CASSQAGEGNTEAFF
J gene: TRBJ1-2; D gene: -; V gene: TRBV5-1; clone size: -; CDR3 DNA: TGCGCCAGCAGCTGGGGGAACCAAAACTATGGCTACACCTTC; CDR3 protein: CASSWGNQNYGYTF
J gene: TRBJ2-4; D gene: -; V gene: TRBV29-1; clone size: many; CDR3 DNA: TGCAGCGGCGGTACCAAAAACATTCAGTACTTC; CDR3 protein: CSGGTKNIQYF
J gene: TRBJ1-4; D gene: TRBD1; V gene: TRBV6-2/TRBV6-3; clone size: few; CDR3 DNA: TGTGCCAGCAAAAGAAGACAGGGAGGTATGGAAAAACTGTTTTTT; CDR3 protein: CASKRRQGGMEKLFF
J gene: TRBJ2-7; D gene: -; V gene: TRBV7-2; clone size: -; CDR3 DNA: TGTGCCAGCAGCTTAAGGATCTACGAGCAGTACTTC; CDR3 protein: CASSLRIYEQYF
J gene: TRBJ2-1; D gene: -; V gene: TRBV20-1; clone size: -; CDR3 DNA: TGCAGTGCCTCCGACCGTGGCTCCTACAATGAGCAGTTCTTC; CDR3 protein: CSASDRGSYNEQFF
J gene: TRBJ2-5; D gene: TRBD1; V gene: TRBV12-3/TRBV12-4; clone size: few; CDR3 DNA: TGTGCCAGCGCGACAGGGGCGTATTTAGAGACCCAGTACTTC; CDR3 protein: CASATGAYLETQYF
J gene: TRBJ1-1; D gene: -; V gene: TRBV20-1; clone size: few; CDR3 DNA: TGCAGTGCTAGAGAGGGAGGGGGGAACACTGAAGCTTTCTTT; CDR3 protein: CSAREGGGNTEAFF